The 29 T cell receptor beta chains below come from one sample, sequenced in a study of blood T cells in healthy people across ages. It was with a sample-barcoded 5' primer and a J-beta primer mix that a second PCR of roughly 7 to 12 cycles was run. TCRdb recomputed calls from the 5' RACE reads with MiXCR, one row per CDR3 protein. Among a few hundred thousand distinct CDR3 sequences listed, 25% to 30% were seen once. Sequencing was carried out using blood. Every receptor here comes from a woman in her 70s in good health.

V is TRBV5-1 and J is TRBJ1-1; 7 bases map to TRBD1. CDR1 and CDR2 (germline): SGHRS, YFSETQ. The CDR3 has 14 residues. The junction had 14 bases not matched to a gene; V was cut back by 4 bases and J by 11 bases. Here the CDR3 reads CASSKGQVEVRAFF. CDR3 nucleotides: TGCGCCAGCAGCAAAGGACAGGTGGAGGTGCGGGCTTTCTTT. The full variable domain, its missing parts supplied by reference TRBV5-1 and TRBJ1-1, is KAGVTQTPRYLIKTRGQQVTLSCSPISGHRSVSWYQQTPGQGLQFLFEYFSETQRNKGNFPGRFSGRQFSNSRSEMNVSTLELGDSALYLCASSKGQVEVRAFFGQGTRLTVV.

The gene calls are TRBV2 and TRBJ2-6; the D gene is possibly TRBD1 (6 bases). Between the trimmed V and J ends, which lost 6 bases and 0 bases, there was a span of 18 bases. Per the germline V gene, CDR1 is SNHLY and CDR2 is FYNNEI. The CDR3 consists of 18 residues. DNA for the CDR3: TGTGCCAGCAGAACGCAACGGCAGGGGCACTCTGGGGCCAACGTCCTGACTTTC. As protein: CASRTQRQGHSGANVLTF.

This chain joins TRBV7-2 and TRBJ2-5, with D possibly matching TRBD1 (6 bases). The length of the CDR3 is 15 residues. V lost 5 bases and J 2 bases, leaving 15 bases between the germline ends. Germline V gene lookup returns CDR1 SGHTA and CDR2 FQGNSA. CDR3: CASSPTQGLQETQYF. In DNA form, the CDR3 reads TGTGCCAGCAGCCCCACACAGGGCCTACAAGAGACCCAGTACTTC.

The J gene is TRBJ2-3, the V gene TRBV21-1; the D call TRBD2 from the table was never checked on the DNA. TRBV21-1 is termed a pseudogene. The CDR3 runs 20 residues. The CDR3 DNA is TGTGCCAGCAGCGAAGTACCGGGACTAGCGGGACTACCCCACACAGATGCGCAGTATTTT. Its protein product is CASSEVPGLAGLPHTDAQYF.

The V and J genes are TRBV28 and TRBJ2-7; D is undetermined. Trimming shortened V by 5 bases and J by 6 bases, and 14 bases separated the two germline ends. This CDR3 has 13 residues. Germline lookup yields CDR1 MDHEN and CDR2 SYDVKM. CDR3 nucleotides: TGTGCCAGCAGTGGGCCCACGATGACCGAGCAGTACTTC. As protein: CASSGPTMTEQYF.

There are a few counts of this clonotype. This sequence joins TRBV12-3 or TRBV12-4 and TRBJ2-1; 11 positions agree with TRBD2. Trimming at V came to 8 bases and at J to 9 bases, leaving 12 bases not matched to a gene. The CDR3 spans 15 residues. The CDR3: CASGLSGGAFGEQFF. In DNA form, the CDR3 reads TGTGCCAGCGGCCTTAGCGGGGGGGCGTTCGGTGAGCAGTTCTTC.

The chain employs TRBV12-3 or TRBV12-4 and TRBJ2-3, with 8 bases aligning to TRBD1. J was trimmed by 0 bases and V by 6 bases; bases with no gene match: 11. The CDR3 covers 17 residues. The CDR3 loop reads CASRKGQGTSSTDTQYF. The CDR3 DNA follows: TGTGCCAGCAGAAAAGGACAGGGTACTTCTAGCACAGATACGCAGTATTTT.

This clonotype has only a few counts. The J gene is TRBJ1-1, the V gene TRBV7-2; the D is unclear. Deletions cut 6 bases from V and 0 bases from J, with 11 bases between. This CDR3 spans 14 amino acids. Per germline, CDR1 SGHTA and CDR2 FQGNSA. This CDR3 reads CASRPNMMNTEAFF. The CDR3 DNA sequence: TGTGCCAGCAGACCTAATATGATGAACACTGAAGCTTTCTTT.

This clonotype was detected only a few times. The rearrangement uses TRBV29-1 and TRBJ1-2; 9 positions match TRBD1. CDR3 length: 14 amino acids. Germline lookup yields CDR1 SQVTM and CDR2 ANQGSEA. Unmatched junction bases numbered 5, after V lost 4 bases and J lost 2 bases. In DNA, the CDR3 is TGCAGCGTTGTATTCGGGACAGGGAACTATGGCTACACCTTC. Translating gives CSVVFGTGNYGYTF.

The rearrangement joins TRBV20-1 to TRBJ2-4, with TRBD1 matching over 7 bases. CDR3 size: 15 residues. Unmatched junction bases numbered 9, after V lost 1 base and J lost 6 bases. CDR1 is DFQATT and CDR2 is SNEGSKA in the germline V gene (reference sequence). The CDR3 nucleotides are TGCAGTGCTAGAGCCTCGCGACAGGGATTAAACATTCAGTACTTC. Translation: CSARASRQGLNIQYF.

This clonotype has just a few counts. The V call is TRBV5-1, the J call TRBJ1-1; D might be TRBD1 (5 bases). The CDR3 totals 16 residues. In germline, CDR1 is SGHRS, CDR2 YFSETQ. The V end was cut by 4 bases, the J end by 5 bases, with 21 bases between. The CDR3 reads CASSINPGAGWTEAFF. In DNA form, the CDR3 reads TGCGCCAGCAGCATAAACCCCGGAGCAGGGTGGACTGAAGCTTTCTTT.

This chain links TRBV5-1 with TRBJ1-2; D is possibly TRBD1 (5 bases). V lost 0 bases and J lost 7, with 22 bases in between. The CDR3 runs 17 residues. CDR1 SGHRS and CDR2 YFSETQ come from the germline V gene. For the CDR3, the DNA is TGCGCCAGCAGCTTGGAACGTCAGGGTTCGCTTCCTCGTGGCTACACCTTC. Translation: CASSLERQGSLPRGYTF.

The chain uses TRBV24-1 and TRBJ2-1; D ambiguous. V lost 4 bases to trimming and J lost 5 bases, with 8 bases between them. There are 13 residues in the CDR3. CDR1 KGHDR and CDR2 SFDVKD come from the germline V gene. The DNA for the CDR3 is TGTGCCACCAGTGACCCGAAACACAATGAGCAGTTCTTC. Its translation: CATSDPKHNEQFF.

This clonotype turned up a few times. The genes are TRBV20-1 and TRBJ1-1, with a weak D call TRBD1 (5 bases). CDR1 is DFQATT and CDR2 is SNEGSKA in the germline V gene (reference sequence). The CDR3 runs to 13 residues. Trimming removed 5 bases from V and 0 bases from J, with 10 bases in between. The CDR3 spells CSALRGMNTEAFF. Here the CDR3 DNA reads TGCAGTGCTCTCCGGGGGATGAACACTGAAGCTTTCTTT.

The chain employs TRBV28 and TRBJ2-5; TRBD2 matches 8 bases. Germline V gene lookup returns CDR1 MDHEN and CDR2 SYDVKM. Trimming at V came to 2 bases and at J to 2 bases, leaving 7 bases not matched to a gene. This CDR3 comprises 16 residues. The CDR3 nucleotides read TGTGCCAGCAGTTTAGGGCGGGGGGCCAAACAAGAGACCCAGTACTTC. As protein: CASSLGRGAKQETQYF.

The J gene is TRBJ2-5, the V gene TRBV20-1, with 11 bases aligning to TRBD2. Trimming at V came to 7 bases and at J to 1 base, leaving 5 bases not matched to a gene. The V gene's germline CDR1 is DFQATT and CDR2 SNEGSKA (reference sequence). This CDR3 is built from 14 residues. As DNA, the CDR3 is TGCAGTGGTCATAGCGGGGGGGCCCAAGAGACCCAGTACTTC. Protein product: CSGHSGGAQETQYF.

The chain joins TRBV20-1 to TRBJ2-5; 7 bases are shared with TRBD2. Per germline, CDR1 DFQATT and CDR2 SNEGSKA (reference sequence). This CDR3 is built from 17 residues. The trim removed 3 bases at V and 5 bases at J, leaving 18 bases unmatched. CDR3 amino acids: CSASRGRGWPLPETQYF. The CDR3 nucleotides read TGCAGTGCTAGTAGAGGGAGGGGATGGCCGTTGCCGGAGACCCAGTACTTC.

The chain recombines TRBV7-2 with TRBJ2-4, with D unclear. The CDR3 has 14 amino acids. The ends were cut back, 7 bases at V and 0 bases at J, with 10 bases in the middle. From germline, CDR1 is SGHTA and CDR2 FQGNSA. In DNA, the CDR3 is TGTGCCAGCACCCCGGCCCTAGCCAAAAACATTCAGTACTTC. This sequence encodes CASTPALAKNIQYF.

The CDR3 coding sequence is TGCAGTGCTAGAGATAAGCACGAGCAGTACTTC. This encodes CSARDKHEQYF. The V call is TRBV20-1, the J call TRBJ2-5; unclear D gene. With the DNA end fitting TRBJ2-7 better, the J assignment may be wrong. Germline V lookup: CDR1 DFQATT, CDR2 SNEGSKA (reference sequence). This CDR3 comprises 11 residues.

This clonotype has a count of ten or more. The CDR3: CATSDGGQDSGELFF. Written as DNA, the CDR3 is TGTGCCACCAGTGACGGGGGGCAGGATTCCGGGGAGCTGTTTTTT. The chain links TRBV24-1 to TRBJ2-2; D is possibly TRBD2 (7 bases). The CDR3 contains 15 residues. V shed 4 bases and J shed 6 bases, with 14 bases lying between them. The germline gives CDR1 KGHDR, CDR2 SFDVKD.

V is TRBV7-2 and J is TRBJ1-2; 9 nucleotides match TRBD1. With 2 bases clipped from V and 2 bases from J, the junction kept 9 bases outside the gene matches. CDR1 is SGHTA and CDR2 is FQGNSA in the germline V gene. The CDR3 runs 17 residues. In nucleotides, the CDR3 is TGTGCCAGCAGCTTATTTCAACCGGGACAGGGAAACTATGGCTACACCTTC. Protein: CASSLFQPGQGNYGYTF.

This clonotype has a handful of counts. The rearrangement uses TRBV12-5 and TRBJ2-3; the D is unclear. V was trimmed by 3 bases and J by 4 bases, leaving 23 bases between them. The CDR3 loop spans 18 amino acids. Germline CDR1 LGHNT, CDR2 FRNRAP. CDR3 DNA: TGTGCTAGTGGTTTAGGTTGGTCCAGCACGCTTCGGGCAGATACGCAGTATTTT. Protein: CASGLGWSSTLRADTQYF.

This clonotype has only a few counts. The CDR3 region has the DNA TGCAGTGCTGGCGATCGGAGGGTCACCGGGGAGCTGTTTTTT. Protein product: CSAGDRRVTGELFF. The chain links TRBV20-1 to TRBJ2-2; a weak D match, TRBD2 (6 bases). V was pared by 5 bases and J by 4 bases, with 14 bases between. The CDR3 loop spans 14 amino acids. Germline V gene lookup returns CDR1 DFQATT and CDR2 SNEGSKA (reference sequence).

This chain joins TRBV20-1 and TRBJ1-2; D is uncertain. The CDR3 sequence is 14 residues long. The germline CDR1 and CDR2 sequences are DFQATT and SNEGSKA (reference sequence). V shed 3 bases and J shed 0 bases, with 11 bases lying between them. Written as DNA, the CDR3 is TGCAGTGCTAGTTCTGACTCCTCTAACTATGGCTACACCTTC. Its translation is CSASSDSSNYGYTF.

This clonotype showed up many times. The rearrangement uses TRBV18 and TRBJ1-1; no clear D gene. The length of the CDR3 is 14 residues. Deletions cut 4 bases from V and 0 bases from J, with 9 bases between. Germline CDR1 and CDR2: KGHSH and LQKENI. The CDR3 sequence: CASSLQPMNTEAFF. CDR3 nucleotides: TGTGCCAGCTCACTACAACCCATGAACACTGAAGCTTTCTTT.

This clonotype was seen more than once but under ten times. The V and J genes are TRBV5-5 and TRBJ1-1; D is perhaps TRBD1 (5 bases). The V gene's germline CDR1 is SGHKS and CDR2 YYEKEE (reference sequence). The CDR3 totals 16 residues. Deletions cut 6 bases from V and 0 bases from J, with 18 bases between. CDR3 region: CASTQGGVGMNTEAFF. CDR3 nucleotides: TGTGCCAGCACCCAGGGTGGCGTTGGCATGAACACTGAAGCTTTCTTT. Full variable domain (missing parts from reference TRBV5-5 and TRBJ1-1): DAGVTQSPTHLIKTRGQQVTLRCSPISGHKSVSWYQQVLGQGPQFIFQYYEKEERGRGNFPDRFSARQFPNYSSELNVNALLLGDSALYLCASTQGGVGMNTEAFFGQGTRLTVV.

This clonotype was picked up a small number of times. The gene calls are TRBV12-3 or TRBV12-4 and TRBJ1-2; TRBD1 might be the D (5 bases). This CDR3 comprises 14 residues. Trimming pared 6 bases from V and 2 bases from J, leaving 13 bases between. The CDR3 DNA sequence: TGTGCCAGCAGGGACGGGGGAGGCAACTATGGCTACACCTTC. This codes for CASRDGGGNYGYTF.

The V and J genes are TRBV20-1 and TRBJ2-5; D could derive from TRBD1 or TRBD2 (5 bases each). This CDR3 has 16 amino acids. Germline assignment: CDR1 DFQATT and CDR2 SNEGSKA (reference sequence). V gave up 1 base and J gave up 4 bases, with 19 bases separating them. CDR3 region: CSARADTGRGIETQYF. DNA for the CDR3: TGCAGTGCTAGAGCGGATACAGGTCGGGGAATAGAGACCCAGTACTTC.

In its sample, this clonotype was seen a few times. The rearrangement joins TRBV12-3 or TRBV12-4 to TRBJ1-1; possibly TRBD1 for D (6 bases). CDR3 size: 18 residues. Trimming removed 3 bases at V and 4 bases at J, with 24 bases between. The CDR3 here is CASSFRRTAFPPSTEAFF. DNA of the CDR3: TGTGCCAGCAGTTTTCGAAGGACAGCGTTCCCACCTAGCACTGAAGCTTTCTTT.